This is a list of T cell receptor beta chains from one sample in a study of blood T cell repertoires in COVID-19. The repertoire was sequenced with immunoSEQ multiplex PCR; TCRdb's copy has only in-frame clones and lacks some. The sample includes some 120,000 clones, roughly 84% of them seen just once. The sample was peripheral blood. These receptors came from a woman in her seventies with acute or convalescent COVID-19. Both conserved end residues are part of each CDR3. D genes are given only for firm matches.

d_gene	len	v_gene	j_gene	CDR3aa	CDR3nt
TRBD1	17	TRBV7-6	TRBJ2-5	CASSLPGQGAGQETQYF	TGTGCCAGCAGCTTGCCGGGACAGGGGGCTGGCCAAGAGACCCAGTACTTC
-	13	TRBV18	TRBJ1-1	CASSPPSGEEAFF	TGTGCCAGCTCACCACCGTCAGGGGAGGAAGCTTTCTTT
-	16	TRBV6-2/TRBV6-3	TRBJ2-1	CASSYSRLVRDNEQFF	TGTGCCAGCAGTTACTCGCGACTAGTAAGGGACAATGAGCAGTTCTTC
-	14	TRBV27	TRBJ2-2	CASSLNRDTGELFF	TGTGCCAGCAGTTTAAACAGGGACACCGGGGAGCTGTTTTTT
-	14	TRBV6-5	TRBJ1-2	CASTPGARNYGYTF	TGTGCCAGCACTCCAGGGGCCAGAAACTATGGCTACACCTTC
-	14	TRBV13	TRBJ2-4	CASSLAGAKNIQYF	TGTGCCAGCAGCTTAGCGGGAGCCAAAAACATTCAGTACTTC
TRBD1	15	TRBV2	TRBJ1-5	CASSEGRGRSQPQHF	TGTGCCAGCAGTGAAGGGAGGGGGCGCAGTCAGCCCCAGCATTTT
-	14	TRBV6-5	TRBJ1-3	CASMTRYSGNTIYF	TGTGCCAGCATGACACGCTACTCTGGAAACACCATATATTTT
TRBD1	14	TRBV27	TRBJ1-4	CASRETWDSEKLFF	TGTGCCAGCAGGGAGACCTGGGACAGTGAAAAACTGTTTTTT
TRBD1	16	TRBV12-5	TRBJ2-7	CASGLPWTGGSYEQYF	TGTGCTAGTGGTCTCCCTTGGACAGGGGGCAGCTACGAGCAGTACTTC
-	16	TRBV10-2	TRBJ1-1	CASRGSGRRTLPEAFF	TGCGCCAGCAGGGGGTCGGGCCGACGGACTTTACCTGAAGCTTTCTTT
TRBD1	16	TRBV2	TRBJ1-1	CASSEWRDRPNTEAFF	TGTGCCAGCAGTGAATGGCGGGACAGACCAAACACTGAAGCTTTCTTT
TRBD1	17	TRBV7-9	TRBJ1-2	CASSSTRTDRGSYGYTF	TGTGCCAGCAGCTCTACCCGGACGGACAGGGGGAGCTATGGCTACACCTTC
TRBD2	15	TRBV9	TRBJ2-1	CASTFGAGGPSEQFF	TGTGCCAGCACCTTTGGAGCGGGAGGGCCGAGTGAGCAGTTCTTC
-	18	TRBV3-1/TRBV3-2	TRBJ1-5	CASSQGGTPRVGDQPQHF	TGTGCCAGCAGCCAAGGCGGGACCCCACGAGTGGGTGATCAGCCCCAGCATTTT
TRBD2	16	TRBV18	TRBJ2-3	CASSPKSGGLTDTQYF	TGTGCCAGCTCACCAAAGAGCGGGGGCCTCACAGATACGCAGTATTTT
-	12	TRBV29-1	TRBJ2-1	CSAGLQGGEQFF	TGCAGCGCTGGTCTTCAAGGCGGTGAGCAGTTCTTC
-	15	TRBV11-2	TRBJ2-7	CASSLDPRGDHEQYF	TGTGCCAGCAGCTTAGATCCCAGGGGAGACCACGAGCAGTACTTC
TRBD1	13	TRBV9	TRBJ1-1	CASSVGFRDRGLF	TGTGCCAGCAGCGTAGGGTTTAGGGACAGGGGACTCTTT
-	14	TRBV6-5	TRBJ1-1	CASSYGAVNTEAFF	TGTGCCAGCAGTTACGGGGCGGTGAACACTGAAGCTTTCTTT
-	14	TRBV19	TRBJ1-2	CASSLGGLGYGYTF	TGTGCCAGTTCCCTCGGAGGGTTGGGGTATGGCTACACCTTC
-	14	TRBV6-5	TRBJ2-3	CASRSSGGPDTQYF	TGTGCCAGCAGATCCAGCGGTGGGCCAGATACGCAGTATTTT
TRBD2	15	TRBV13	TRBJ2-2	CASRPPGGDTGELFF	TGTGCCAGCAGACCGCCGGGGGGAGACACCGGGGAGCTGTTTTTT
-	14	TRBV7-2	TRBJ1-2	CASSLALPGSGYTF	TGTGCCAGCAGCTTAGCGCTACCGGGCTCGGGGTACACCTTC
-	15	TRBV7-2	TRBJ2-7	CASSLSTGLSYEQYF	TGTGCCAGCAGCTTATCCACAGGGCTCTCCTACGAGCAGTACTTC
TRBD2	19	TRBV30	TRBJ2-1	CAWSVIFHFGLAGDNEQFF	TGTGCCTGGAGTGTAATTTTCCATTTCGGACTAGCGGGGGACAATGAGCAGTTCTTC